The clone carrying this T cell receptor beta chain was recorded once. Antigen unknown. The CDR3 totals 14 residues. Trimming pared 0 bases from V and 7 bases from J, leaving 12 bases between. The germline gives CDR1 MRHNA, CDR2 SNTAGT. Study donors comprised healthy, HIV-negative adults devoid of recent acute infection or vaccination. This record belongs to a study of shared clonotypes between healthy human individuals. Findings and limits, study-wide: Genetic and exposure-history diversity was limited by the small donor number.

TCRdb keeps only in-frame clones here, not all; method: immunoSEQ multiplex PCR. The table lists over 1.5 million clones, 95% to 99% of them singletons. The chain employs TRBV6-4 and TRBJ2-5; D possibly corresponds to TRBD1 (5 bases). This receptor was identified in a man between 25 and 39 years old in good health. Source material: naive CD4+ T cells sorted from blood. Subset denoted: CD45RA+ positively selected. The CDR3 DNA reads as TGTGCCAGCAGTGACTCGGCAGGGTCAGGGACCCAGTACTTC. As protein: CASSDSAGSGTQYF.